This record covers a single T cell receptor (beta chain). The antigen remains undetermined. This sample is part of a study of regulatory T cells in long-lasting Graves disease. There are 14 residues in the CDR3. Germline V gene lookup returns CDR1 GTSNPN and CDR2 SVGIG (reference sequence). Deletions cut 5 bases from V and 6 bases from J, with 16 bases between. Time point: newly diagnosed GD, antithyroid drugs for less than 3 months. Scientists built the TCR library using RNA that was extracted from PBMCs. Findings and limits, study-wide: Lower TCR diversity characterized persistent Graves' patients relative to newly diagnosed patients. Peripheral blood alone, not thyroid tissue, underwent study.

Investigators prepared the TCR beta libraries by applying iRepertoire HTBI primers and Arm-PCR of CDR3 regions. TCRdb called the multiplex PCR reads again in MiXCR, with one record for every CDR3 protein. This sample carries 300,000 to 400,000 distinct CDR3 sequences, approximately 15% of them seen once, and the ten largest clones take roughly 27%. These data also formed part of another study, on T cells in Graves' hyperthyroidism and ophthalmopathy. That report adds: HTBI primers drove first-round RT-PCR of the TCR CDR3. Most thyroid-expanded clonotypes above 0.001 were also found in blood.

The clonotype was recovered from a man aged 40-55 years with Graves disease. Material: peripheral blood mononuclear cells (PBMCs), obtained at new diagnosis, from a patient treated with antithyroid drugs. The V and J genes are TRBV30 and TRBJ2-2; possibly TRBD1 for D (5 bases). CDR3 region: CAWGRQGRAGELFF. The DNA of the CDR3 is TGTGCCTGGGGAAGGCAGGGTAGGGCCGGGGAGCTGTTTTTT.